The TCR beta chain described here comes from a study of tumor-infiltrating lymphocytes in primary liver carcinoma. Study information: Patients included men and women of 30 to 69 years. Each sample had roughly 3.65 to 8 million productive TCRbeta reads regardless of tissue type.

Germline V gene sequence: CDR1 SEHNR, CDR2 FQNEAQ (reference sequence). The CDR3 length is 16 residues. V lost 1 base, J lost 0 bases, and 10 bases lay in between. From about 0.5 ug of total RNA, TCR beta-specific cDNA was reverse-transcribed using a constant-region primer. Three rounds of nested multiplex PCR with slightly modified ARM-PCR produced TCR beta libraries. In the first two PCR rounds, TRBV1-TRBV30 forward primers were paired with a C-beta reverse primer, and each round lasted 10 cycles. MiXCR, run by TCRdb on the multiplex PCR reads, gives a single entry per CDR3 protein. The sample has 25,000 to 35,000 distinct CDR3 sequences, roughly four fifths seen once; the top ten hold roughly a third. General observations from the study: Tumor-blood pairs (like tumor-adjacent pairs) overlapped less than tumor region pairs did.

Scientists recovered RNA and DNA together from roughly 21-30 mg of unsorted bulk tissue. This clonotype was recorded many times. Its antigen is still unknown. The genes are TRBV7-9 and TRBJ1-5; D remains unclear. Source material: liver tumor tissue from sampling region 5. Subset noted: tumor region T5, tumor centre. This sequence was found in a man between 35 and 55 years old with primary liver carcinoma and hepatitis B virus infection. CDR3 nucleotides: TGTGCCAGCAGCTTAGAACACGGTAGTAGCAATCAGCCCCAGCATTTT. Protein product: CASSLEHGSSNQPQHF.